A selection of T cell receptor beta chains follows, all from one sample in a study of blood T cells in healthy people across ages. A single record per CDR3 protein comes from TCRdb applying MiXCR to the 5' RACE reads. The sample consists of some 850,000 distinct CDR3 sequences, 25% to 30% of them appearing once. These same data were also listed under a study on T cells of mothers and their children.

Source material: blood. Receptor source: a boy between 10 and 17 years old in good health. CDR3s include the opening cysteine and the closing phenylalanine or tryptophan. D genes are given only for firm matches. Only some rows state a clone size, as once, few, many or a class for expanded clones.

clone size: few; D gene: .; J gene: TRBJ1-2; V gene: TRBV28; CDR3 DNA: TGTGCCAGCAGTTTCGACATCTATGGCTACACCTTC; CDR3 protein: CASSFDIYGYTF
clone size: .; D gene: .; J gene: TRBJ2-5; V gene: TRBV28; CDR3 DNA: TGTGCCAGCAGTTTTGGCGGCATTGCTCAAGAGACCCAGTACTTC; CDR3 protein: CASSFGGIAQETQYF
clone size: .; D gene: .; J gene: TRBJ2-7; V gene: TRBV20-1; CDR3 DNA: TGCAGTGCTAGAGATCCCCGTCGGGACACGGTCTACGAGCAGTACTTC; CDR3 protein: CSARDPRRDTVYEQYF
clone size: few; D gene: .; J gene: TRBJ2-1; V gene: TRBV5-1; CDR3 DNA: TGCGCCAGCAGCTTTGGAAGCGCCGACAATGAGCAGTTCTTC; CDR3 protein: CASSFGSADNEQFF
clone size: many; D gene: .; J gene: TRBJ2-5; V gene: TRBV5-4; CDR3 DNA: TGTGCCAGCAGCTTGGTGGCGGATCAAGAGACCCAGTACTTC; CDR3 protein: CASSLVADQETQYF
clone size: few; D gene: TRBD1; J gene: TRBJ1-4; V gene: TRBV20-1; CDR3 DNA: TGCAGTGCTTCCCGGGACAGGGCTAATGAAAAACTGTTTTTT; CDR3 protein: CSASRDRANEKLFF
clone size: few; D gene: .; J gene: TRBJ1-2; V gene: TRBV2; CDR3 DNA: TGTGCCAGCAGGAGGGATGCACGAGTCGCTAACTATGGCTACACCTTC; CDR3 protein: CASRRDARVANYGYTF
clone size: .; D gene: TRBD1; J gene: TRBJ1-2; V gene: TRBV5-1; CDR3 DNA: TGCGCCAGCAGCTTGGGGACAGGGATGAAGACTAACTATGGCTACACCTTC; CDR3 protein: CASSLGTGMKTNYGYTF
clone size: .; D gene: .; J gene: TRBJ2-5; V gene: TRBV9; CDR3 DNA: TGTGCCAGCAGCGTCGGAGCGGAAGAGACCCGGTACTTC; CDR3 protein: CASSVGAEETRYF
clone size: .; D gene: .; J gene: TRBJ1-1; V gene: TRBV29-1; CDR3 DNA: TGCAGCGTTGAAAGCGGGGGGACCACTGAAGCTTTCTTT; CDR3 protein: CSVESGGTTEAFF